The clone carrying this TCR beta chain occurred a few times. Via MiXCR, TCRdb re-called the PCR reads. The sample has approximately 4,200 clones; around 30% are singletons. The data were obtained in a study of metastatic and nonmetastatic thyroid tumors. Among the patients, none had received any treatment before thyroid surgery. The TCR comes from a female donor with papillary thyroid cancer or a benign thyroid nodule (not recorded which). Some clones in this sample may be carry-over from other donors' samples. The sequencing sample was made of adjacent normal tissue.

The CDR3 protein is CASRGHPGEKLFF. Written as DNA, the CDR3 is TGTGCCAGTAGAGGACACCCGGGAGAAAAACTGTTTTTT. The genes are TRBV19 and TRBJ1-4; a possible D gene is TRBD1 (5 bases). The germline CDR1 and CDR2 sequences are LNHDA and SQIVND (reference sequence). CDR3 length: 13 amino acids. V was pared by 6 bases and J by 8 bases, with 13 bases between.